The 18 T cell receptor beta chains below all came from one sample that was sequenced in a study of T cell responses to AZD1222 COVID-19 vaccine. This table comes from immunoSEQ multiplex PCR, and its TCRdb copy is limited to in-frame clones, with some not included. The data hold about 89,000 clones, with around 90% observed a single time. Sample: peripheral blood, taken 28 days after the second AZD1222 dose. These receptors were collected from an adult who received the AZD1222 COVID-19 vaccine.

The chain has TRBV10-3 and TRBJ2-7; 11 bases map to TRBD2. The CDR3 is 14 amino acids. Germline CDR1 reads ENHRY; CDR2 reads SYGVKD. J lost 5 bases, V lost 7 bases, and 7 bases had no gene match. The CDR3 loop is CAINLAGGQDEQYF. The CDR3 DNA follows: TGTGCCATCAATTTAGCGGGAGGGCAGGACGAGCAGTACTTC.

The V call is TRBV28, the J call TRBJ2-4; 7 bases map to TRBD1. The V gene end was trimmed by 5 bases and the J gene end by 12 bases; junction bases not matched to a gene: 10. CDR1 is MDHEN and CDR2 is SYDVKM in the germline V gene. The CDR3 has 13 residues. CDR3 nucleotide sequence: TGTGCCAGCAGTCCTTCCCTCGACAGGGCTCAGTACTTC. Its protein is CASSPSLDRAQYF.

The gene calls are TRBV5-5 and TRBJ2-3; 8 nucleotides match TRBD2. The CDR3 is made up of 15 amino acids. CDR1 SGHKS and CDR2 YYEKEE come from the germline V gene (reference sequence). Trimming removed 4 bases from V and 6 bases from J; junction bases left unmatched: 10. The CDR3 here is CASSTLAGLGDTQYF. In DNA, the CDR3 is TGTGCCAGCAGCACCTTAGCGGGACTAGGGGATACGCAGTATTTT.

The rearrangement links TRBV3-1 (or the pseudogene TRBV3-2) to TRBJ2-5, with a tentative D call TRBD2 (5 bases). The germline V and J ends were trimmed by 6 bases and 5 bases, with 16 bases remaining between them. In germline, CDR1 is LGHDT, CDR2 YNNKEL (reference sequence). The CDR3 is 14 amino acids. The CDR3 loop is CASSLIALRETQYF. The CDR3, as DNA: TGTGCCAGCAGTCTCATAGCGCTTCGGGAGACCCAGTACTTC.

The chain is built from TRBV12-3 or TRBV12-4 and TRBJ1-5; D might be TRBD1 (5 bases). The CDR3 is 13 residues long. With 11 bases removed from V and 4 bases from J, the gap between germline ends came to 15 bases. Written as DNA, the CDR3 is TGTGCCTCGGGGGGGGTACGAAATCAGCCCCAGCATTTT. This codes for CASGGVRNQPQHF.

The rearrangement links TRBV2 to TRBJ1-5, with 11 nucleotides matching TRBD1. The V gene's germline CDR1 is SNHLY and CDR2 FYNNEI. This CDR3 region has 14 residues. The trim removed 8 bases at V and 6 bases at J, leaving 6 bases unmatched. The CDR3 bases are TGTGCCAGCGGGGACAGGGGGAGGGTTCAGCCCCAGCATTTT. This codes for CASGDRGRVQPQHF.

V is TRBV4-1 and J is TRBJ1-2; D gene uncertain. The CDR3 has 16 residues. V gave up 0 bases and J gave up 8 bases, with 19 bases separating them. CDR1 is MGHRA and CDR2 is YSYEKL in the germline V gene. The CDR3 coding sequence is TGCGCCAGCAGCCAAGATGTCGGCGGACGGCCATCGGGCTACACCTTC. Protein sequence: CASSQDVGGRPSGYTF.

The sample holds one count of this clone. The V gene is TRBV24-1, the J gene TRBJ2-1, with TRBD2 matching 13 bases. Per the germline V gene, CDR1 is KGHDR and CDR2 is SFDVKD. The V and J ends lost 5 bases and 5 bases, in that order; junction bases with no gene match: 5. This CDR3 has 16 amino acids. CDR3 bases: TGTGCCACCAGTGGAGGACTAGCGGGGGAGCACAATGAGCAGTTCTTC. Amino acid sequence: CATSGGLAGEHNEQFF.

The chain carries TRBV7-2 and TRBJ2-7, with 8 bases that match TRBD1. The junction had 4 bases not matched to a gene; V was cut back by 1 base and J by 2 bases. Germline V gives CDR1 SGHTA, CDR2 FQGNSA. This CDR3 has 15 amino acids. This CDR3 is CASSLGRTGTYEQYF. The CDR3 nucleotides are TGTGCCAGCAGCTTAGGGAGGACAGGGACCTACGAGCAGTACTTC.

This clone was counted only a few times. The V call is TRBV28, the J call TRBJ1-5; D is possibly TRBD1 (6 bases). From germline, CDR1 is MDHEN and CDR2 SYDVKM. There are 13 residues in the CDR3. V was pared by 4 bases and J by 7 bases, with 11 bases between. CDR3 nucleotides: TGTGCCAGCAGTTCACAGGGTAGGCAGCCCCAGCATTTT. It codes for CASSSQGRQPQHF.

The chain is built from TRBV5-1 and TRBJ1-6; no definite D call. Trimming left V 0 bases short and J 6 bases short, with 7 bases between. The CDR3 spans 14 residues. Germline assignment: CDR1 SGHRS and CDR2 YFSETQ. CDR3 in DNA: TGCGCCAGCAGCTTGGGGGATCCTAATTCACCCCTCCACTTT. Translation: CASSLGDPNSPLHF.

This clone has only a few counts. V is TRBV5-6 and J is TRBJ1-4; no clear D gene. The germline CDR1 and CDR2 sequences are SGHDT and YYEEEE. Trimming left V 4 bases short and J 3 bases short, with 10 bases between. CDR3 length: 14 residues. The CDR3 loop reads CASSKVWANEKLFF. CDR3 DNA sequence: TGTGCCAGCAGCAAGGTTTGGGCTAATGAAAAACTGTTTTTT.

This chain uses TRBV30 with TRBJ2-5; D may be TRBD1 or TRBD2 (5 bases each). Deletions cut 5 bases from V and 5 bases from J, with 6 bases between. The CDR3 is 10 amino acids. Per germline, CDR1 GTSNPN and CDR2 SVGIG (reference sequence). This CDR3 reads CAWGDETQYF. CDR3 nucleotide sequence: TGTGCCTGGGGGGACGAGACCCAGTACTTC.

The chain couples TRBV6-2 or TRBV6-3 to TRBJ2-2; 10 bases agree with TRBD1. Unmatched junction bases numbered 14, after V lost 6 bases and J lost 10 bases. The CDR3 loop spans 16 amino acids. Germline V CDR1 and CDR2: MNHEY, SVGEGT. CDR3: CASSPIGTGVREELFF. The CDR3 nucleotides are TGTGCCAGCAGCCCCATTGGGACAGGGGTGCGGGAGGAGCTGTTTTTT.

The genes are TRBV30 and TRBJ1-4; D gene unclear. The ends were cut back, 2 bases at V and 6 bases at J, with 10 bases in the middle. The CDR3 has 13 residues. The germline V gene has CDR1 GTSNPN and CDR2 SVGIG (reference sequence). The CDR3 DNA reads TGTGCCTGGAGTTATGGGTTGTATGAAAAACTGTTTTTT. This translates into CAWSYGLYEKLFF.

The chain combines TRBV20-1 with TRBJ2-1; 9 bases are a match to TRBD2. Germline assignment: CDR1 DFQATT and CDR2 SNEGSKA (reference sequence). The CDR3 has 15 residues. The V gene end was trimmed by 3 bases and the J gene end by 4 bases; junction bases not matched to a gene: 7. Here the CDR3 DNA reads TGCAGTGCTAGTCCGGTGACTAGCGGTTACAATGAGCAGTTCTTC. It translates to CSASPVTSGYNEQFF.

The genes are TRBV15 and TRBJ1-1; the D is unclear. The CDR3 loop spans 14 amino acids. The germline V gene has CDR1 LNHNV and CDR2 YYDKDF (reference sequence). V lost 0 bases to trimming and J lost 5 bases, with 10 bases between them. DNA of the CDR3: TGTGCCACCAGCAGAGACCCGGGTAGTACTGAAGCTTTCTTT. It is translated as CATSRDPGSTEAFF.

The chain employs TRBV19 and TRBJ2-1, with a possible D match to TRBD2 (6 bases). CDR3 size: 13 residues. Between the trimmed V and J ends, which lost 4 bases and 7 bases, there was a span of 11 bases. CDR1 and CDR2 (germline): LNHDA, SQIVND (reference sequence). The CDR3 sequence: CASSNGRGNEQFF. CDR3 sequence (DNA): TGTGCCAGTAGTAACGGGAGAGGAAATGAGCAGTTCTTC.